The rows below give T cell receptor beta chains drawn from one sample of a study of T cells in Graves' hyperthyroidism and ophthalmopathy. One entry per CDR3 protein results from TCRdb running MiXCR on the multiplex PCR reads. In the table there are some 300,000 distinct CDR3 sequences, roughly an eighth of which are singletons. Sequencing used blood. Source of these receptors: a woman in her thirties or forties with Graves' hyperthyroidism. Each CDR3 is given with its conserved first and last residue. The D gene is left open where the match is weak. Some rows have no size entry. The others give once, few or many, or a class for an expanded clone.

D,V,length,size,J,CDR3,DNA
TRBD1,TRBV6-1,14,many,TRBJ1-4,CATLPGQGSEKLFF,TGTGCCACCCTTCCGGGACAGGGGAGTGAAAAACTGTTTTTT
TRBD2,TRBV18,14,-,TRBJ2-4,CASSPPGLGDIQYF,TGTGCCAGCTCACCCCCGGGACTAGGGGACATTCAGTACTTC
-,TRBV5-5,14,-,TRBJ2-5,CASSPQGGQETQYF,TGTGCCAGCAGCCCCCAGGGCGGCCAAGAGACCCAGTACTTC
TRBD2,TRBV11-1,16,many,TRBJ2-1,CASSLGGTSGAGEQFF,TGTGCCAGCAGCTTAGGGGGGACTAGCGGGGCGGGGGAGCAGTTCTTC
-,TRBV6-2/TRBV6-3,14,many,TRBJ1-1,CASSLLPGVTEAFF,TGTGCCAGCAGTTTACTTCCGGGGGTCACTGAAGCTTTCTTT
TRBD2,TRBV7-2,18,many,TRBJ2-3,CASSLVLLAGGLTDTQYF,TGTGCCAGCAGCTTAGTACTTCTAGCGGGAGGGCTCACAGATACGCAGTATTTT
TRBD1,TRBV7-2,17,many,TRBJ1-2,CASSLSSTGLGGYGYTF,TGTGCCAGCAGCTTATCGTCGACAGGGCTCGGGGGCTATGGCTACACCTTC
-,TRBV5-6,15,few,TRBJ1-2,CASSFSQRGDYGYTF,TGTGCCAGCAGCTTTAGCCAGAGGGGTGACTATGGCTACACCTTC
TRBD1,TRBV9,17,many,TRBJ1-1,CASSVGPTGVGNTEAFF,TGTGCCAGCAGCGTAGGACCGACAGGGGTCGGGAACACTGAAGCTTTCTTT
TRBD2,TRBV9,16,few,TRBJ2-2,CASSVGLAESTGELFF,TGTGCCAGCAGCGTAGGACTAGCGGAAAGCACCGGGGAGCTGTTTTTT
TRBD1,TRBV29-1,15,many,TRBJ1-4,CSVMGTATTNEKLFF,TGCAGCGTTATGGGGACAGCCACAACTAATGAAAAACTGTTTTTT
TRBD2,TRBV19,14,few,TRBJ2-7,CASSWSAGRAEQYF,TGTGCCAGTAGTTGGTCAGCGGGACGGGCCGAGCAGTACTTC
TRBD1,TRBV29-1,13,many,TRBJ1-2,CSVGQGNVYGYTF,TGCAGCGTTGGACAGGGTAACGTCTATGGCTACACCTTC
TRBD1,TRBV6-1,13,many,TRBJ2-7,CASSDGTVNEQYF,TGTGCCAGCAGTGACGGGACAGTCAACGAGCAGTACTTC
TRBD2,TRBV6-2/TRBV6-3,14,many,TRBJ2-7,CASTLTSGRDEQYF,TGTGCCAGCACCCTGACTAGCGGGCGAGACGAGCAGTACTTC
-,TRBV19,16,-,TRBJ2-1,CASIPSAVSSYNEQFF,TGTGCCAGTATACCATCAGCGGTTTCCTCCTACAATGAGCAGTTCTTC
-,TRBV28,11,few,TRBJ2-1,CASRGWGFMFF,TGTGCCAGCCGCGGGTGGGGGTTCATGTTCTTC
TRBD2,TRBV3-1,14,few,TRBJ2-7,CASSRDYFSYEQYF,TGTGCCAGCAGCCGGGACTATTTCTCCTACGAGCAGTACTTC
-,TRBV4-1,16,few,TRBJ1-1,CASSLRDALRNTEAFF,TGCGCCAGCAGCCTCCGGGACGCACTTCGGAACACTGAAGCTTTCTTT
-,TRBV11-3,15,many,TRBJ2-7,CASSYQSGPTYEQYF,TGTGCCAGCAGCTATCAGTCGGGGCCGACCTACGAGCAGTACTTC
TRBD2,TRBV27,16,many,TRBJ2-3,CASSFLAGVRADTQYF,TGTGCCAGCAGTTTTCTAGCGGGAGTTCGCGCAGATACGCAGTATTTT
TRBD2,TRBV19,15,-,TRBJ2-2,CASSGLAGKAGELFF,TGTGCCAGTAGTGGACTAGCGGGAAAGGCCGGGGAGCTGTTTTTT
-,TRBV7-9,18,-,TRBJ1-3,CASSYVGPQVTSGNTIYF,TGTGCCAGCAGCTACGTCGGGCCCCAGGTTACCTCTGGAAACACCATATATTTT
TRBD2,TRBV2,16,many,TRBJ2-1,CASSERGGRAYNEQFF,TGTGCCAGCAGTGAACGGGGCGGGAGGGCTTACAATGAGCAGTTCTTC